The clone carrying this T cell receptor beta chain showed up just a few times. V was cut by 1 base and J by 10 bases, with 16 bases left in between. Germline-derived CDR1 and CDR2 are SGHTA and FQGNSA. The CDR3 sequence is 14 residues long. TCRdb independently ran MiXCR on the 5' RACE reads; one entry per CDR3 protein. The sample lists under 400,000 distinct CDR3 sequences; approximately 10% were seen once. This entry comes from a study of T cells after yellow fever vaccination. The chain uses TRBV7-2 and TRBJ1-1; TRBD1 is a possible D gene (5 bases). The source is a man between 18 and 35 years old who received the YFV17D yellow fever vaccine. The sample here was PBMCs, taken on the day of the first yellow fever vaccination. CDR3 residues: CASSLEGLGRRAFF. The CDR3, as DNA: TGTGCCAGCAGCTTAGAGGGGCTGGGGAGGAGAGCTTTCTTT.